The next 10 T cell receptor beta chains were all read from a single sample in a study of vaccination effects on CD4 cells after COVID-19. ViraFEST assay sequencing came after antigen-specific CD4+ T cells were expanded with viral peptide pools. Isolating CD4+ T cells followed 9 to 10 days of culture. Infection with SARS-CoV-2 occurred in the person between March and December 2020, and PCR confirmed it. Clones were read by immunoSEQ multiplex PCR, and TCRdb kept only the in-frame ones, dropping some. The table lists about 45,000 clones, roughly 80% of them singletons. Their cognate antigens are unknown. The sample was CD4+ T cells from PBMCs cultured with a peptide pool, taken before COVID-19 vaccination. The source is a human donor who had a prior SARS-CoV-2 infection.

This clone was seen only a few times. CDR3 sequence reads: CASRVLGIREAFF. The CDR3 DNA is TGTGCCAGCAGGGTTTTGGGGATACGTGAAGCTTTCTTT. The chain employs TRBV12-3 or TRBV12-4 and TRBJ1-1; D gene uncertain. The CDR3 sequence is 13 residues long. The germline V and J ends were trimmed by 6 bases and 7 bases, with 15 bases remaining between them.

The rearrangement uses TRBV9 and TRBJ2-2; 8 bases are a match to TRBD1. CDR1 SGDLS and CDR2 YYNGEE come from the germline V gene. CDR3 length: 15 residues. Germline trimming cut 4 bases from V and 4 bases from J; bases unmatched to any gene: 6. CDR3 in amino acids: CASSLTTGVTGELFF. The CDR3 DNA reads as TGTGCCAGCAGCCTGACGACAGGGGTCACCGGGGAGCTGTTTTTT. The whole variable domain, filled in from reference TRBV9 and TRBJ2-2, reads DSGVTQTPKHLITATGQRVTLRCSPRSGDLSVYWYQQSLDQGLQFLIQYYNGEERAKGNILERFSAQQFPDLHSELNLSSLELGDSALYFCASSLTTGVTGELFFGEGSRLTVL.

The rearrangement uses TRBV6-5 and TRBJ1-2, with TRBD1 matching over 8 bases. The germline gives CDR1 MNHEY, CDR2 SVGAGI. V shed 7 bases and J 6 bases; nucleotides not matched to a gene: 10. The CDR3 has 14 residues. The CDR3: CASTVGQGVNGYTF. CDR3 bases: TGTGCCAGCACCGTCGGACAGGGCGTTAATGGCTACACCTTC.

Written as DNA, the CDR3 is TGTGCCACCTCACTTTCCCCTGGGGCTCAGCCCCAGCATTTT. This gives the protein CATSLSPGAQPQHF. This chain uses TRBV6-5 with TRBJ1-5; tentatively, D is TRBD1 (5 bases). CDR1 is MNHEY, CDR2 SVGAGI, per germline. CDR3 length equals 14 residues. Trimming cost V 10 bases and J 6 bases, with 19 bases left between them.

The rearrangement links TRBV6-2 or TRBV6-3 to TRBJ2-7, with D uncertain. The CDR3 has 16 amino acids. Germline loops: CDR1 MNHEY, CDR2 SVGEGT. The V gene lost 2 bases and the J gene lost 3 bases, with 17 bases spanning the gap. CDR3 loop: CASSYTLQQTNYEQYF. The CDR3 DNA is TGTGCCAGCAGTTACACCTTACAACAGACCAACTACGAGCAGTACTTC.

The rearrangement uses TRBV18 and TRBJ2-1; 11 bases are a match to TRBD2. There are 18 residues in the CDR3. The V gene's germline CDR1 is KGHSH and CDR2 LQKENI. V shed 6 bases and J 6 bases; nucleotides not matched to a gene: 16. CDR3 sequence reads: CASSQTPGTSGSRNEQFF. Written as DNA, the CDR3 is TGTGCCAGCTCTCAAACACCCGGGACTAGCGGAAGTCGCAATGAGCAGTTCTTC.

This clone was counted at least ten times. The chain recombines TRBV12-5 with TRBJ2-7; 9 positions agree with TRBD1. Germline-derived CDR1 and CDR2 are LGHNT and FRNRAP. CDR3 length: 14 residues. The V and J ends lost 5 bases and 5 bases, in that order; junction bases with no gene match: 7. The CDR3 DNA follows: TGTGCTAGTGGTGCTGGGGACAGGGACCACGAGCAGTACTTC. Translation: CASGAGDRDHEQYF.

V gene TRBV19 combines with J gene TRBJ2-1, with 8 bases that match TRBD1. This CDR3 has 17 amino acids. Germline trimming cut 5 bases from V and 5 bases from J; bases unmatched to any gene: 14. Per the germline V gene, CDR1 is LNHDA and CDR2 is SQIVND (reference sequence). In DNA form, the CDR3 reads TGTGCCAGTAGTCAGGGACAGGTAGTTTTCCAAAACAATGAGCAGTTCTTC. This codes for CASSQGQVVFQNNEQFF.

This clone is a singleton in its sample. The chain carries TRBV5-5 and TRBJ2-3; D perhaps matches TRBD2 (6 bases). The V gene lost 2 bases and the J gene lost 4 bases, with 20 bases spanning the gap. This CDR3 is 17 amino acids long. Germline V gene data show CDR1 as SGHKS and CDR2 as YYEKEE (reference sequence). CDR3 in DNA: TGTGCCAGCAGCTTTCTTGGGTCTAGCGTCCCTCCAGATACGCAGTATTTT. Protein sequence: CASSFLGSSVPPDTQYF.

This clone came up once. This sequence joins TRBV29-1 and TRBJ2-5, with 12 bases matching TRBD2. The V gene end was trimmed by 7 bases and the J gene end by 4 bases; junction bases not matched to a gene: 10. This CDR3 contains 15 residues. CDR1 and CDR2 from the germline V gene are SQVTM and ANQGSEA. The CDR3 DNA sequence: TGCAGCGCCCGAGGGACTAGCGGGTCCACAGAGACCCAGTACTTC. It codes for CSARGTSGSTETQYF.